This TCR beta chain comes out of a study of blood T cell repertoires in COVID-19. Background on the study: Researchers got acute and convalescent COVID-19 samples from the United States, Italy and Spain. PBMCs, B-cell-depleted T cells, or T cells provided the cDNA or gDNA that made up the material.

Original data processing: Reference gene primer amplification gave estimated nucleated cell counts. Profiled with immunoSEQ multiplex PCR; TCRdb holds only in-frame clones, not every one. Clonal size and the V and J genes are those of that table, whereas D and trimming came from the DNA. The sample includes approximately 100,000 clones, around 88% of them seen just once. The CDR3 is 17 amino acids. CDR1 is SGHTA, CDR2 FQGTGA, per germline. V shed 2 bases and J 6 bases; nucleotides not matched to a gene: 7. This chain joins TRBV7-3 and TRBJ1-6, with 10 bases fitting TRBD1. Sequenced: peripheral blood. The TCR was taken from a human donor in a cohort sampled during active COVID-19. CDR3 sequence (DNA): TGTGCCAGCAGCTTAGAGGGACAGGGGACCTCTAATTCACCCCTCCACTTT. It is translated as CASSLEGQGTSNSPLHF.